One and the same sample provided the 17 T cell receptor beta chains below, sequenced in a study of T cells after yellow fever vaccination. TCRdb analysed the 5' RACE reads with MiXCR anew, one entry per CDR3 protein. The sample shows 95,000 to 150,000 distinct CDR3 sequences, about 7.4% of them seen only once. Specimen: CD4+ T cells sorted from PBMCs, collected roughly 10 days after the first yellow fever vaccination. These receptors all stem from a man aged 18 to 29 who received the YFV17D yellow fever vaccine.

This clonotype turned up a few times. The chain carries TRBV6-1 and TRBJ2-1, with 7 bases matching TRBD2. V lost 6 bases, J lost 2 bases, and 7 bases stayed unmatched. The CDR3 sequence is 15 residues long. Germline V lookup: CDR1 MNHNS, CDR2 SASEGT. Written as DNA, the CDR3 is TGTGCCAGCAGGGGGGAGGGTGGCACCTACAATGAGCAGTTCTTC. This translates into CASRGEGGTYNEQFF.

This clonotype was counted ten times or more. The chain recombines TRBV12-3 or TRBV12-4 with TRBJ2-7, with a possible D match to TRBD2 (5 bases). The V gene lost 6 bases and the J gene lost 0 bases, with 15 bases spanning the gap. This CDR3 has 15 residues. The CDR3 nucleotides are TGTGCCAGCAGCCCTTGGAACCGGGGCTCCTACGAGCAGTACTTC. Translation: CASSPWNRGSYEQYF.

This clonotype was counted a few times. The chain couples TRBV24-1 to TRBJ2-3; 10 bases match TRBD1. Trimming took 0 bases from V and 1 from J; bases not matched to a gene: 3. CDR1 and CDR2 from the germline V gene are KGHDR and SFDVKD. This CDR3 is built from 17 residues. CDR3 DNA sequence: TGTGCCACCAGTGATTTGCGGGGGACAGGGGGCACAGATACGCAGTATTTT. Amino acids: CATSDLRGTGGTDTQYF.

This clonotype was detected ten times or more. The rearrangement uses TRBV12-3 or TRBV12-4 and TRBJ2-1; 8 nucleotides match TRBD1. V was pared by 4 bases and J by 2 bases, with 7 bases of the junction left unmatched. The CDR3 is made up of 16 amino acids. Written as DNA, the CDR3 is TGTGCCAGCAGTTCCCGACAGGGGAGAGCCTACAATGAGCAGTTCTTC. This encodes CASSSRQGRAYNEQFF.

This clonotype was seen a few times. This chain uses TRBV19 with TRBJ2-5; D might be TRBD2 (5 bases). The V end was cut by 5 bases, the J end by 5 bases, with 18 bases between. CDR3 size: 15 residues. Germline assignment: CDR1 LNHDA and CDR2 SQIVND (reference sequence). CDR3 sequence reads: CASSGRVSTVETQYF. CDR3 DNA: TGTGCCAGTAGTGGGCGGGTCTCGACGGTTGAGACCCAGTACTTC.

In its sample, this clonotype was seen many times. This rearrangement joins TRBV5-1 to TRBJ2-5, with 8 bases matching TRBD1. This CDR3 has 14 amino acids. The trim removed 4 bases at V and 4 bases at J, leaving 6 bases unmatched. Germline V gene data show CDR1 as SGHRS and CDR2 as YFSETQ. CDR3 nucleotides: TGCGCCAGCAGCCCAGGACAGGGTGCAGAGACCCAGTACTTC. Protein sequence: CASSPGQGAETQYF.

In this sample, this clonotype turned up many times. The chain uses TRBV5-1 and TRBJ2-2; D not resolved. Germline CDR1 is SGHRS and CDR2 is YFSETQ. Deletions cut 0 bases from V and 9 bases from J, with 12 bases between. The CDR3 is 14 amino acids. The CDR3 region is CASSLATPSRELFF. DNA for the CDR3: TGCGCCAGCAGCTTGGCTACCCCTAGTAGGGAGCTGTTTTTT. Together with reference TRBV5-1 and TRBJ2-2, the CDR3 gives the full variable domain: KAGVTQTPRYLIKTRGQQVTLSCSPISGHRSVSWYQQTPGQGLQFLFEYFSETQRNKGNFPGRFSGRQFSNSRSEMNVSTLELGDSALYLCASSLATPSRELFFGEGSRLTVL.

This clonotype was observed at least ten times. The rearrangement joins TRBV10-3 to TRBJ2-7; D not resolved. Germline lookup yields CDR1 ENHRY and CDR2 SYGVKD. V was clipped by 0 bases and J by 1 base, with 10 bases between them. CDR3 length equals 15 residues. The CDR3 sequence: CAISESTDGSYEQYF. Written as DNA, the CDR3 is TGTGCCATCAGTGAGTCGACGGATGGGTCCTACGAGCAGTACTTC.

Ten or more counts support this clonotype. The CDR3 nucleotides read TGCGCCAGCAGCTTGTTGGGGGGAGAAAGTTCCTACGAGCAGTACTTC. Translating it yields CASSLLGGESSYEQYF. The chain couples TRBV5-1 to TRBJ2-7; weak D call: TRBD2 (6 bases). Germline loops: CDR1 SGHRS, CDR2 YFSETQ. V lost 1 base, J lost 1 base, and 15 bases lay in between. The CDR3 runs 16 residues.

With regard to this clonotype: This may come from a read error, since a much larger clone is one base off. This chain links TRBV28 with TRBJ1-5; the D is unclear. Germline V lookup: CDR1 MDHEN, CDR2 SYDVKM. The CDR3 totals 14 residues. This CDR3 is CARSLPTMGQPQHF. For the CDR3, the DNA is TGTGCCAGGAGTTTACCGACAATGGGTCAGCCCCAGCATTTT.

This clonotype was recorded many times. V gene TRBV5-1 combines with J gene TRBJ1-3; unclear D gene. V was shortened by 0 bases and J by 0 bases, with 13 bases between the two germline ends. This CDR3 comprises 17 residues. The germline gives CDR1 SGHRS, CDR2 YFSETQ. The CDR3 DNA reads as TGCGCCAGCAGCTTGGCCGCGAGGGCAGACTCTGGAAACACCATATATTTT. Translated: CASSLAARADSGNTIYF.

This clonotype has at least ten counts. This rearrangement joins TRBV7-8 to TRBJ1-4; D ambiguous. This CDR3 spans 11 amino acids. Looked up from germline, CDR1 is SGHVS and CDR2 is FQNEAQ. V lost 0 bases and J lost 14, with 7 bases in between. The CDR3 protein is CASSLAERLFF. Written as DNA, the CDR3 is TGTGCCAGCAGCTTAGCGGAGAGGCTGTTTTTT.

This clonotype came up many times. The rearrangement links TRBV20-1 to TRBJ2-1, with D perhaps TRBD2 (5 bases). The CDR3 has 16 residues. The V and J ends lost 6 bases and 5 bases respectively, with 23 bases between them. CDR1 and CDR2 (germline): DFQATT, SNEGSKA (reference sequence). Here the CDR3 DNA reads TGCAGTGCCGATCCGATGGACTCGTTAGATAACAATGAGCAGTTCTTC. As protein: CSADPMDSLDNNEQFF.

This clonotype has a count of ten or more. This sequence joins TRBV5-6 and TRBJ2-1, with 14 bases that match TRBD2. CDR3 length: 15 residues. Germline V gives CDR1 SGHDT, CDR2 YYEEEE. V lost 2 bases and J lost 13; bases outside the gene matches: 8. CDR3 in DNA: TGTGCCAGCAGCTTCAGGGTTGGACTAGCGGGGGGACAGTTCTTC. This translates into CASSFRVGLAGGQFF.

At least ten counts were recorded for this clonotype. The J gene is TRBJ1-5, the V gene TRBV5-8; D may be TRBD1 (6 bases). Looked up from germline, CDR1 is SGHTS and CDR2 is YDEGEE. This CDR3 is built from 17 residues. V was pared by 3 bases and J by 0 bases, with 16 bases between. This CDR3 reads CASSWGTPAYSNQPQHF. The CDR3 nucleotides are TGTGCCAGCAGCTGGGGGACACCAGCCTATAGCAATCAGCCCCAGCATTTT.

The CDR3 is CASSLPGGLRTGELFF. The CDR3 DNA follows: TGTGCCAGCAGCCTGCCGGGGGGACTTCGCACCGGGGAGCTGTTTTTT. V usage is TRBV7-9 and J usage is TRBJ2-2; 7 bases line up with TRBD2. This CDR3 comprises 16 residues. Losses at the gene ends were 5 bases for V and 4 bases for J; bases not matched to a gene: 10. Looked up from germline, CDR1 is SEHNR and CDR2 is FQNEAQ (reference sequence).

The J gene is TRBJ1-4, the V gene TRBV4-1, with a possible D match to TRBD1 (6 bases). V lost 0 bases to trimming and J lost 7 bases, with 21 bases between them. The CDR3 has 18 residues. CDR1 is MGHRA and CDR2 is YSYEKL in the germline V gene. As DNA, the CDR3 is TGCGCCAGCAGCCAAGACTGGTTTGGAGGGGGTGTATTTGAAAAACTGTTTTTT. This sequence encodes CASSQDWFGGGVFEKLFF.